The 27 T cell receptor beta chains below were found in one sample sequenced in a study of OX40 agonist ivuxolimab in advanced cancers. The library was generated by the immunoSEQ multiplex PCR assay. TCRdb carries this immuneACCESS record with in-frame sequences only. Its versions omit some clonotypes, under half of them owing to an unresolved V gene in the studies checked, with the rest unexplained. Present in this sample are some 70,000 clones, approximately 89% of which were seen just once. Of the sample, about 1% is held by the ten largest clones. Sequenced here: CD4+ or CD8+ T cells sorted from blood, sampled in a trial of the OX40 agonist ivuxolimab. These TCRs come from an adult with an advanced solid tumor such as melanoma, head and neck, liver or kidney cancer.

This sequence joins TRBV10-2 and TRBJ1-1, with a tentative D call TRBD1 (6 bases). The CDR3 has 14 residues. The V end lost 9 bases, the J end lost 0 bases, and 14 bases lay between the germline ends. Per the germline V gene, CDR1 is WSHSY and CDR2 is SAAADI. The CDR3, as DNA: TGCGCCAGGCTAAGGACAGACATGAACACTGAAGCTTTCTTT. Amino acid sequence: CARLRTDMNTEAFF.

CDR3 nucleotide sequence: TGTGCCAGCAGCCAAGCCAGGGGTGAAGCTTTCTTT. It translates to CASSQARGEAFF. V is TRBV14 and J is TRBJ1-1; D might be TRBD1 (6 bases). With 1 base removed from V and 7 bases from J, the gap between germline ends came to 7 bases. CDR1 is SGHDN, CDR2 FVKESK, per germline. The CDR3 is 12 amino acids.

This clone has only one observation. V is TRBV5-4 and J is TRBJ1-5, with a tentative D call TRBD1 (6 bases). Germline CDR1 is SGHNT and CDR2 is YYREEE (reference sequence). The CDR3 is 13 amino acids. With 4 bases removed from V and 4 bases from J, the gap between germline ends came to 9 bases. DNA of the CDR3: TGTGCCAGCAGCCCGGACAGAAATCAGCCCCAGCATTTT. Translating it yields CASSPDRNQPQHF. Together with reference TRBV5-4 and TRBJ1-5, the CDR3 gives the full variable domain: ETGVTQSPTHLIKTRGQQVTLRCSSQSGHNTVSWYQQALGQGPQFIFQYYREEENGRGNFPPRFSGLQFPNYSSELNVNALELDDSALYLCASSPDRNQPQHFGDGTRLSIL.

This rearrangement joins TRBV9 to TRBJ2-3; maybe TRBD2 (6 bases). The CDR3 is made up of 15 amino acids. V gave up 4 bases and J gave up 1 base, with 13 bases separating them. Germline CDR1 SGDLS, CDR2 YYNGEE. CDR3 nucleotides: TGTGCCAGCAGCACCTTAGGCGGGGGCACAGATACGCAGTATTTT. This gives the protein CASSTLGGGTDTQYF.

About this clone: Other DNA sequences within the sample encode an identical CDR3. The chain has TRBV2 and TRBJ2-3; D not resolved. The CDR3 covers 14 residues. Germline CDR1 SNHLY, CDR2 FYNNEI. The ends were cut back, 3 bases at V and 2 bases at J, with 9 bases in the middle. The CDR3 DNA reads as TGTGCCAGCAGTGACGGCCTGATCACAGATACGCAGTATTTT. It encodes CASSDGLITDTQYF.

There are a few counts of this clone. The rearrangement joins TRBV6-5 to TRBJ2-7; TRBD1 might be the D (5 bases). The germline V gene encodes CDR1 MNHEY and CDR2 SVGAGI. Deletions cut 5 bases from V and 0 bases from J, with 11 bases between. The CDR3 loop spans 14 amino acids. In DNA form, the CDR3 reads TGTGCCAGCAGTCCGAGACAGTCCTCCTACGAGCAGTACTTC. Its translation: CASSPRQSSYEQYF.

The chain employs TRBV6-1 and TRBJ2-7, with D tentatively TRBD1 or TRBD2 (5 bases each). Germline CDR1 and CDR2: MNHNS and SASEGT. The CDR3 is 13 residues long. Trimming shortened V by 6 bases and J by 9 bases, and 18 bases separated the two germline ends. The CDR3 sequence is CASSRDGTHWQYF. In DNA, the CDR3 is TGTGCCAGCAGCAGGGACGGAACCCACTGGCAGTACTTC.

This clone was observed once. This chain joins TRBV2 and TRBJ2-2; D gene ambiguous. The germline gives CDR1 SNHLY, CDR2 FYNNEI. Trimming removed 7 bases at V and 4 bases at J, with 13 bases between. This CDR3 has 14 amino acids. The CDR3: CASTVGPVTGELFF. Written as DNA, the CDR3 is TGTGCCAGCACCGTTGGGCCTGTCACCGGGGAGCTGTTTTTT.

The chain is built from TRBV5-4 and TRBJ2-3; D possibly corresponds to TRBD2 (7 bases). The V and J ends lost 0 bases and 6 bases respectively, with 14 bases between them. CDR1 and CDR2 from the germline V gene are SGHNT and YYREEE (reference sequence). There are 15 residues in the CDR3. The CDR3 DNA is TGTGCCAGCAGCTTGGTGCCGGGGGGCAGGGATACGCAGTATTTT. It is translated as CASSLVPGGRDTQYF. The entire variable domain, with the rest obtained from reference TRBV5-4 and TRBJ2-3, is as follows: ETGVTQSPTHLIKTRGQQVTLRCSSQSGHNTVSWYQQALGQGPQFIFQYYREEENGRGNFPPRFSGLQFPNYSSELNVNALELDDSALYLCASSLVPGGRDTQYFGPGTRLTVL.

This rearrangement joins TRBV5-1 to TRBJ1-2; 7 bases map to TRBD1. Per the germline V gene, CDR1 is SGHRS and CDR2 is YFSETQ. The V segment lost 4 bases and the J segment 4 bases; nucleotides outside the gene matches: 4. The CDR3 is 13 amino acids. The chain's CDR3 is CASSRGDSYGYTF. DNA for the CDR3: TGCGCCAGCAGCCGGGGGGACAGCTATGGCTACACCTTC.

This chain connects TRBV7-2 to TRBJ1-2; D remains ambiguous. The V and J ends lost 7 bases and 4 bases respectively, with 16 bases between them. Germline V gives CDR1 SGHTA, CDR2 FQGNSA. This CDR3 is 14 amino acids long. The CDR3 loop is CASTAGQPRYGYTF. CDR3 in DNA: TGTGCCAGCACCGCAGGCCAACCCCGCTATGGCTACACCTTC.

The J gene is TRBJ2-5, the V gene TRBV5-1; 9 bases fit TRBD2. J gave up 2 bases and V 4 bases, and 6 bases lay outside the gene matches. The germline gives CDR1 SGHRS, CDR2 YFSETQ. CDR3 size: 15 residues. For the CDR3, the DNA is TGCGCCAGCAGCAGAGCGGGGGGACTACAAGAGACCCAGTACTTC. This codes for CASSRAGGLQETQYF.

The CDR3 coding sequence is TGTGCCAGCAGCTTGGGTAGGGGCAACAGGGTATCTGAAGCTTTCTTT. As protein: CASSLGRGNRVSEAFF. This chain connects TRBV5-4 to TRBJ1-1, with TRBD1 as a possible D gene (6 bases). This CDR3 region has 16 residues. V lost 0 bases and J lost 6, with 18 bases in between. CDR1 and CDR2 (germline): SGHNT, YYREEE (reference sequence). Full variable domain (remainder filled in from reference TRBV5-4 and TRBJ1-1): ETGVTQSPTHLIKTRGQQVTLRCSSQSGHNTVSWYQQALGQGPQFIFQYYREEENGRGNFPPRFSGLQFPNYSSELNVNALELDDSALYLCASSLGRGNRVSEAFFGQGTRLTVV.

The chain's CDR3 is CASSDSSRADEAFF. The CDR3 bases are TGTGCCAGCAGTGACTCGAGTAGGGCGGATGAAGCTTTCTTT. V and J are TRBV6-4 and TRBJ1-1, with no clear D. V lost 0 bases to trimming and J lost 7 bases, with 12 bases between them. The germline V gene encodes CDR1 MRHNA and CDR2 SNTAGT. CDR3 size: 14 residues.

In DNA, the CDR3 is TGTGCCAGCAGCCCGTATCACGTCGGGGAGGAGACCCAGTACTTC. This encodes CASSPYHVGEETQYF. The chain recombines TRBV7-8 with TRBJ2-5; D may be TRBD2 (5 bases). Trimming stripped 5 bases from V and 5 bases from J, with 18 bases between. The CDR3 extends over 15 amino acids. Per germline, CDR1 SGHVS and CDR2 FQNEAQ. Variable domain in full (rest from reference TRBV7-8 and TRBJ2-5): GAGVSQSPRYKVAKRGQDVALRCDPISGHVSLFWYQQALGQGPEFLTYFQNEAQLDKSGLPSDRFFAERPEGSVSTLKIQRTQQEDSAVYLCASSPYHVGEETQYFGPGTRLLVL.

This clone appeared a single time. This chain links TRBV7-2 with TRBJ2-7, with TRBD1 matching 9 bases. The CDR3 runs 15 residues. In germline, CDR1 is SGHTA, CDR2 FQGNSA. Losses at the gene ends were 1 base for V and 7 bases for J; bases not matched to a gene: 8. CDR3 sequence (DNA): TGTGCCAGCAGCTTAGAAGGGACAGGGTCTCGGGAGCAGTACTTC. This gives the protein CASSLEGTGSREQYF.

V gene TRBV2 combines with J gene TRBJ2-5, with 7 bases that match TRBD2. CDR1 is SNHLY and CDR2 is FYNNEI in the germline V gene. With 6 bases clipped from V and 5 bases from J, the junction kept 9 bases outside the gene matches. This CDR3 contains 14 residues. CDR3 amino acids: CASRQGLKRETQYF. The CDR3 DNA reads as TGTGCCAGCAGGCAGGGACTAAAGAGGGAGACCCAGTACTTC. Full variable domain (rest looked up from reference TRBV2 and TRBJ2-5): EPEVTQTPSHQVTQMGQEVILRCVPISNHLYFYWYRQILGQKVEFLVSFYNNEISEKSEIFDDQFSVERPDGSNFTLKIRSTKLEDSAMYFCASRQGLKRETQYFGPGTRLLVL.

The CDR3 loop reads CASSLGGAGGYTF. The CDR3 region has the DNA TGCGCCAGCAGCTTGGGAGGGGCAGGTGGCTACACCTTC. This chain connects TRBV5-1 to TRBJ1-2; tentatively, D is TRBD1 (5 bases). From germline, CDR1 is SGHRS and CDR2 YFSETQ. The V gene lost 0 bases and the J gene lost 7 bases, with 10 bases spanning the gap. The CDR3 runs to 13 residues.

The rearrangement uses TRBV7-9 and TRBJ2-1; possibly TRBD1 for D (5 bases). The CDR3 runs to 12 residues. V lost 1 base to trimming and J lost 9 bases, with 7 bases between them. Germline V CDR1 and CDR2: SEHNR, FQNEAQ (reference sequence). The CDR3 protein is CASSLEGPEQFF. Here the CDR3 DNA reads TGTGCCAGCAGCTTAGAGGGGCCTGAGCAGTTCTTC.

This sequence joins TRBV6-1 and TRBJ2-7, with D tentatively TRBD1 (5 bases). The V and J ends lost 6 bases and 1 base respectively, with 13 bases between them. The CDR3 runs to 14 residues. Germline V gene lookup returns CDR1 MNHNS and CDR2 SASEGT. The CDR3 DNA is TGTGCCAGCAGATCTCCCACAGGATCCTACGAGCAGTACTTC. Translation gives CASRSPTGSYEQYF.

J is TRBJ2-3 and V is TRBV2; TRBD1 matches at 9 bases. Germline values: CDR1 SNHLY, CDR2 FYNNEI. CDR3 size: 15 residues. Trimming took 4 bases from V and 2 from J; bases not matched to a gene: 4. CDR3 in DNA: TGTGCCAGCAGTGTACAGGGGGCTGTCACAGATACGCAGTATTTT. This codes for CASSVQGAVTDTQYF.

Regarding this clone: One end of the junction varies from germline; a read error may be responsible. The chain is built from TRBV27 and TRBJ2-3; D is perhaps TRBD1 or TRBD2 (6 bases each). This CDR3 is built from 12 residues. Germline CDR1 reads MNHEY; CDR2 reads SMNVEV (reference sequence). CDR3 region: CASSFAGQGWNF. CDR3 nucleotide sequence: TGTGCCAGCAGTTTCGCGGGACAAGGATGGAATTTT.

The CDR3 DNA follows: TGTGCCAGCAGCTCTCGGGGACAGGGCCAAAAAGAGACCCAGTACTTC. Protein product: CASSSRGQGQKETQYF. The chain recombines TRBV7-2 with TRBJ2-5; 9 nucleotides agree with TRBD1. The junction had 9 bases not matched to a gene; V was cut back by 4 bases and J by 3 bases. CDR1 is SGHTA and CDR2 is FQGNSA in the germline V gene. This CDR3 is 16 amino acids long. Full variable domain (missing parts from reference TRBV7-2 and TRBJ2-5): GAGVSQSPSNKVTEKGKDVELRCDPISGHTALYWYRQSLGQGLEFLIYFQGNSAPDKSGLPSDRFSAERTGGSVSTLTIQRTQQEDSAVYLCASSSRGQGQKETQYFGPGTRLLVL.

The chain combines TRBV18 with TRBJ1-4; D possibly corresponds to TRBD1 (6 bases). The germline gives CDR1 KGHSH, CDR2 LQKENI. The CDR3 runs to 15 residues. Trimming removed 1 base at V and 3 bases at J, with 9 bases between. CDR3 amino acids: CASSPRQEANEKLFF. As DNA, the CDR3 is TGTGCCAGCTCACCACGACAGGAGGCTAATGAAAAACTGTTTTTT.

This clone has only one observation. This chain links TRBV30 with TRBJ1-3; no clear D gene. The germline gives CDR1 GTSNPN, CDR2 SVGIG (reference sequence). V was clipped by 0 bases and J by 0 bases, with 9 bases between them. This CDR3 is built from 15 residues. This CDR3 reads CAWSVRRSSGNTIYF. In nucleotides, the CDR3 is TGTGCCTGGAGTGTACGTAGGTCCTCTGGAAACACCATATATTTT. The whole variable domain, filled in from reference TRBV30 and TRBJ1-3, reads SQTIHQWPATLVQPVGSPLSLECTVEGTSNPNLYWYRQAAGRGLQLLFYSVGIGQISSEVPQNLSASRPQDRQFILSSKKLLLSDSGFYLCAWSVRRSSGNTIYFGEGSWLTVV.

This chain uses TRBV5-8 with TRBJ1-5; tentatively, D is TRBD1 (6 bases). The length of the CDR3 is 15 residues. The V end lost 0 bases, the J end lost 0 bases, and 7 bases lay between the germline ends. Germline-derived CDR1 and CDR2 are SGHTS and YDEGEE. CDR3 sequence: CASSLGTDSNQPQHF. The CDR3 DNA sequence: TGTGCCAGCAGCTTGGGGACAGATAGCAATCAGCCCCAGCATTTT.

The chain employs TRBV7-9 and TRBJ2-1, with 10 bases matching TRBD1. Germline CDR1 is SEHNR and CDR2 is FQNEAQ (reference sequence). This CDR3 comprises 15 residues. J lost 4 bases, V lost 4 bases, and 4 bases had no gene match. This CDR3 is CASSYRDRGYNEQFF. The CDR3 nucleotides read TGTGCCAGCAGCTACCGGGACAGGGGTTACAATGAGCAGTTCTTC.